The present T cell receptor beta chain was sequenced within a study of OX40 agonist ivuxolimab in advanced cancers. Looking at the study overall: Every 2 weeks, patients got intravenous ivuxolimab at one of six dose levels (0.01-10 mg/kg).

The V end was cut by 5 bases, the J end by 3 bases, with 14 bases between. The germline gives CDR1 SGHTA, CDR2 FQGNSA. The length of the CDR3 is 15 residues. The repertoire was sequenced with immunoSEQ multiplex PCR; TCRdb's copy has only in-frame clones and lacks some. The sample includes 79,000 or so clones, about 89% of them seen just once. The study sampled blood at baseline, cycle 4 day 1, and cycle 7 day 1. V is TRBV7-2 and J is TRBJ1-5, with D possibly matching TRBD1 (5 bases). The sample here was CD4+ or CD8+ T cells sorted from blood, taken in a trial of the OX40 agonist ivuxolimab. The origin of this receptor is an adult with an advanced solid tumor such as melanoma, head and neck, liver or kidney cancer. CDR3 residues: CASSPMGVSNQPQHF. The CDR3 DNA reads as TGTGCCAGCAGCCCCATGGGGGTTTCCAATCAGCCCCAGCATTTT.